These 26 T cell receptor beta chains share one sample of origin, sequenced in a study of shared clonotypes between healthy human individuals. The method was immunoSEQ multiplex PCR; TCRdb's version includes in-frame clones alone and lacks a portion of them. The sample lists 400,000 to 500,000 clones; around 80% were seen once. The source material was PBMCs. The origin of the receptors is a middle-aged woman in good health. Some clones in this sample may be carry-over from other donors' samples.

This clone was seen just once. The CDR3 sequence is CASSTRGRGADTQYF. The DNA for the CDR3 is TGTGCCAGCAGTACCAGGGGGCGAGGCGCAGATACGCAGTATTTT. The chain is built from TRBV2 and TRBJ2-3; 8 nucleotides agree with TRBD1. CDR3 size: 15 residues. Germline V lookup: CDR1 SNHLY, CDR2 FYNNEI. Germline trimming cut 5 bases from V and 4 bases from J; bases unmatched to any gene: 8. The variable domain in full, completed from reference TRBV2 and TRBJ2-3, reads EPEVTQTPSHQVTQMGQEVILRCVPISNHLYFYWYRQILGQKVEFLVSFYNNEISEKSEIFDDQFSVERPDGSNFTLKIRSTKLEDSAMYFCASSTRGRGADTQYFGPGTRLTVL.

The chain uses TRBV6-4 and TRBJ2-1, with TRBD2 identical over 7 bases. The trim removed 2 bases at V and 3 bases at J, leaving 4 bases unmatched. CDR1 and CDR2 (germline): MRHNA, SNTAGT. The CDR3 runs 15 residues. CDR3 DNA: TGTGCCAGCAGTGACGTTGCGGGAGACTACAATGAGCAGTTCTTC. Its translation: CASSDVAGDYNEQFF.

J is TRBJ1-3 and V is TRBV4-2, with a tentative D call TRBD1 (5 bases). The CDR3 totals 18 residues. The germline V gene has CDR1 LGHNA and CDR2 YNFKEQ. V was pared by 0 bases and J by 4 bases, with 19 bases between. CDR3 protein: CASSQDSSAGTEGNTIYF. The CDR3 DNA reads TGTGCCAGCAGCCAAGATTCGTCGGCCGGGACGGAGGGAAACACCATATATTTT.

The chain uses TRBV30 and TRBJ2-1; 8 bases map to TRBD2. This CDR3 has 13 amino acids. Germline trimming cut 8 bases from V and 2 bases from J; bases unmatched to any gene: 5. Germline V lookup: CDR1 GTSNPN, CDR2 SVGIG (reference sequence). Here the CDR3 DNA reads TGTGCCCGGGGGGGACTAGCCTACAATGAGCAGTTCTTC. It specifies CARGGLAYNEQFF.

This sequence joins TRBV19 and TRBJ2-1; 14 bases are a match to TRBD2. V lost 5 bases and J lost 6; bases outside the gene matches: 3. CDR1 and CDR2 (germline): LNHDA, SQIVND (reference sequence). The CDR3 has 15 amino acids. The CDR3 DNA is TGTGCCAGTAGTGGACTAGCGGGAGGTCCCAATGAGCAGTTCTTC. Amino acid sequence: CASSGLAGGPNEQFF.

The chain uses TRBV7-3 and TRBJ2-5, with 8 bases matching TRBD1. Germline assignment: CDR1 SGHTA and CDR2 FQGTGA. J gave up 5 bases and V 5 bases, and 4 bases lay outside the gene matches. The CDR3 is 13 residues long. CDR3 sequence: CASSRQGWETQYF. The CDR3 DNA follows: TGTGCCAGCAGCCGACAGGGGTGGGAGACCCAGTACTTC.

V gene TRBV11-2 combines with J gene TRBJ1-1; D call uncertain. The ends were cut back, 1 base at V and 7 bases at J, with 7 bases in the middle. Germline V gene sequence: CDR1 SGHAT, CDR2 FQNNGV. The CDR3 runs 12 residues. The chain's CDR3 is CASSLVAFEAFF. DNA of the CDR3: TGTGCCAGCAGCTTAGTCGCATTTGAAGCTTTCTTT.

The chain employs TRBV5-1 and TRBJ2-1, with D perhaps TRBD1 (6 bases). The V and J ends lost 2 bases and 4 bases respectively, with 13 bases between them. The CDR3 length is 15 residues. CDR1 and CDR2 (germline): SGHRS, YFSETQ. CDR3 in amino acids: CASSLTPGAYNEQFF. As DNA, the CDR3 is TGCGCCAGCAGCTTAACGCCAGGGGCTTACAATGAGCAGTTCTTC.

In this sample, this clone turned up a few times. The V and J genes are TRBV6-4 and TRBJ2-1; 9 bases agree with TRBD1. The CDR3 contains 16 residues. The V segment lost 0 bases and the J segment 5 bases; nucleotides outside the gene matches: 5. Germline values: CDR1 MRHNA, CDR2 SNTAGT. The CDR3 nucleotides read TGTGCCAGCAGTGACTCCGCCGGGACAGGGCACAATGAGCAGTTCTTC. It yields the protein CASSDSAGTGHNEQFF.

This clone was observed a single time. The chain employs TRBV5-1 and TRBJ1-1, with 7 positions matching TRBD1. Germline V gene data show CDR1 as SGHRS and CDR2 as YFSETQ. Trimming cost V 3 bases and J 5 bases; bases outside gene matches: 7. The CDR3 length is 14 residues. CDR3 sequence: CASSYGQGGTEAFF. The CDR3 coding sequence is TGCGCCAGCAGCTATGGTCAGGGGGGGACTGAAGCTTTCTTT.

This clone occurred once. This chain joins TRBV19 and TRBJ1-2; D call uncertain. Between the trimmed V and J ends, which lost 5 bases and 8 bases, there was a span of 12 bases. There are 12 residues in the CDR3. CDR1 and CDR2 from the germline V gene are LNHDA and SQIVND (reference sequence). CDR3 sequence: CASSARTGGYTF. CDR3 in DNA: TGTGCCAGTAGTGCCCGGACGGGCGGCTACACCTTC.

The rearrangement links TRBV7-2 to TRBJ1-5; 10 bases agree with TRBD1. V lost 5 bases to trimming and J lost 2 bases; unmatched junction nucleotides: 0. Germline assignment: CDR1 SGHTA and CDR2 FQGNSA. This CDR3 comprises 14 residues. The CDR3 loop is CASSGTGGNQPQHF. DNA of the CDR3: TGTGCCAGCAGCGGGACAGGGGGCAATCAGCCCCAGCATTTT.

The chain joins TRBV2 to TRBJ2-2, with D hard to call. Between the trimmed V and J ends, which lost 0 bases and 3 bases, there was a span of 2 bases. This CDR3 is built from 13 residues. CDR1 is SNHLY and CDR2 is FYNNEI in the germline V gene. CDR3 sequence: CASSEAHTGELFF. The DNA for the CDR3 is TGTGCCAGCAGTGAAGCGCACACCGGGGAGCTGTTTTTT.

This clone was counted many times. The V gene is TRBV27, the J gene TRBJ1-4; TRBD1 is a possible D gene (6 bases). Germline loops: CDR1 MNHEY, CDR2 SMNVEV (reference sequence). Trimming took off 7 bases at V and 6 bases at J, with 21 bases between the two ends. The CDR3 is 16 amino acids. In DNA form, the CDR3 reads TGTGCCAGCACTCTTTGGACAGCGGGAATAGATGAAAAACTGTTTTTT. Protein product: CASTLWTAGIDEKLFF.

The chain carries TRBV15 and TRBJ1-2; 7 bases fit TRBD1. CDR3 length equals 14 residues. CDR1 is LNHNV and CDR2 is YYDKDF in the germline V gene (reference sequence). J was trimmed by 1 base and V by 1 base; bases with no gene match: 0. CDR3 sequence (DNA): TGTGCCACCAGCAGAGGACAGGGTAACTATGGCTACACCTTC. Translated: CATSRGQGNYGYTF.

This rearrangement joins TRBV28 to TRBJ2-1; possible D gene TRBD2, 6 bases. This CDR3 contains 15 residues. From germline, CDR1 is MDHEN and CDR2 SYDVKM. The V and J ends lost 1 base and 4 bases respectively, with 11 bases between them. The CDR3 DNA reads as TGTGCCAGCAGTTTATCGGCTAGCGTATACAATGAGCAGTTCTTC. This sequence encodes CASSLSASVYNEQFF.

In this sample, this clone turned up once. The DNA of the CDR3 is TGTGCCAGCAGCTTGAGCCAAGCGCACGAGCAGTACTTC. As protein: CASSLSQAHEQYF. The V gene is TRBV5-4, the J gene TRBJ2-7; D not resolved. The CDR3 runs to 13 residues. The germline V gene encodes CDR1 SGHNT and CDR2 YYREEE (reference sequence). Trimming took 1 base from V and 5 from J, leaving 10 bases between them.

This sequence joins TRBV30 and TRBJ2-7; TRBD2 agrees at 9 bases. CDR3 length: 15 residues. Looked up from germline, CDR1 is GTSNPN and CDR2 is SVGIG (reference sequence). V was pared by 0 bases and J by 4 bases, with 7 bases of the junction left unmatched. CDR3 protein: CAWSVGLTSGYEQYF. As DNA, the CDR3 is TGTGCCTGGAGTGTAGGTCTGACTAGCGGATACGAGCAGTACTTC.

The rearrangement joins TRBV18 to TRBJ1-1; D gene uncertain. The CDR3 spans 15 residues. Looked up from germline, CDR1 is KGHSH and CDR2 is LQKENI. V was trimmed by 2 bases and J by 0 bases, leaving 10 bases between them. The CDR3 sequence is CASSPKVGMNTEAFF. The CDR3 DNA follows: TGTGCCAGCTCACCAAAGGTTGGGATGAACACTGAAGCTTTCTTT.

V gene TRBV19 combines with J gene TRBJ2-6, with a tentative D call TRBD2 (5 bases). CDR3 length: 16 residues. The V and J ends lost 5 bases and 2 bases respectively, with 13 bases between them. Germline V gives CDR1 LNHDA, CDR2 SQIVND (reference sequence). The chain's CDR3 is CASSPDEGTGANVLTF. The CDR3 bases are TGTGCCAGTAGTCCCGACGAGGGCACTGGGGCCAACGTCCTGACTTTC.

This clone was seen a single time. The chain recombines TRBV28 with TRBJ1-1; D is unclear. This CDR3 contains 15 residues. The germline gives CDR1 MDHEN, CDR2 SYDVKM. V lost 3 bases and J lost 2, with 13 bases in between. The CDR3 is CASSFLDGVNTEAFF. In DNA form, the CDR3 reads TGTGCCAGCAGTTTTTTGGACGGTGTTAACACTGAAGCTTTCTTT.

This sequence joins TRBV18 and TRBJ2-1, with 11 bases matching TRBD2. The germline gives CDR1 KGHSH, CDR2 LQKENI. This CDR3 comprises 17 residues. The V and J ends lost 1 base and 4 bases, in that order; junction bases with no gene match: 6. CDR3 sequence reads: CASSPLLAGANYNEQFF. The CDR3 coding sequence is TGTGCCAGCTCACCACTACTAGCGGGAGCAAATTACAATGAGCAGTTCTTC.

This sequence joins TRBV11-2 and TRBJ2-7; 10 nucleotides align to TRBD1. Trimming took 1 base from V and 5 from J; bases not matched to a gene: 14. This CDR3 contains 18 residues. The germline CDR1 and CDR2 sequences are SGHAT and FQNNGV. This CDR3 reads CASSLGATEGTGVNEQYF. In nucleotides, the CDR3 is TGTGCCAGCAGCTTAGGAGCTACTGAAGGGACAGGGGTTAACGAGCAGTACTTC.

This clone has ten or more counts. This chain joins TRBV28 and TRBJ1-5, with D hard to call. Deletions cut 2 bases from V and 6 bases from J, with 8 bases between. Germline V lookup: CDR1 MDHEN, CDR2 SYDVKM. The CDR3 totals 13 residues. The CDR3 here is CASSLGPGQPQHF. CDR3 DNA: TGTGCCAGCAGTTTAGGTCCGGGTCAGCCCCAGCATTTT.

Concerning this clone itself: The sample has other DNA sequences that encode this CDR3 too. This CDR3 reads CASRDRVSYEQYF. The CDR3 coding sequence is TGCGCCAGCAGGGACAGGGTCTCCTACGAGCAGTACTTC. V is TRBV10-2 and J is TRBJ2-7; 8 nucleotides match TRBD1. V shed 6 bases, J shed 0 bases, and the junction held 1 base outside the gene matches. This CDR3 is 13 amino acids long. Looked up from germline, CDR1 is WSHSY and CDR2 is SAAADI.

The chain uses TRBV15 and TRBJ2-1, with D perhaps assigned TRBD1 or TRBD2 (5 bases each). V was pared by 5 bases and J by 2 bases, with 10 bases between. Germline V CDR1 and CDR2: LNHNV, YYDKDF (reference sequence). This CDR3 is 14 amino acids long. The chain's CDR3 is CATSYGDPYNEQFF. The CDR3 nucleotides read TGTGCCACCAGCTACGGGGACCCCTACAATGAGCAGTTCTTC.